A single sample is the source of the 23 T cell receptor beta chains below, sequenced in a study of T-cell reconstitution after alpha-beta-depleted transplantation in children. During its preparation, the TCRbeta library received unique molecular identifiers. MiXCR, applied by TCRdb to the PCR reads, yields one record per CDR3 protein. This sample carries 240,000 or so distinct CDR3 sequences, about 12% of them seen once, and the ten largest clones take about 2.6%. The sample was PBMCs from the stem cell graft donor, taken from the stem cell graft. The source of these receptors is a human donor who donated a stem cell graft to a child with acute lymphoblastic leukemia.

This clonotype was detected ten times or more. The genes are TRBV20-1 and TRBJ2-3, with 9 nucleotides matching TRBD2. Germline loops: CDR1 DFQATT, CDR2 SNEGSKA (reference sequence). CDR3 length: 15 residues. V lost 3 bases and J lost 5; bases outside the gene matches: 9. The chain's CDR3 is CSASRIAGVKDTQYF. Written as DNA, the CDR3 is TGCAGTGCTAGTAGAATAGCGGGAGTTAAAGATACGCAGTATTTT.

This clonotype was seen at least ten times. The rearrangement joins TRBV20-1 to TRBJ2-3, with TRBD2 matching over 8 bases. The CDR3 extends over 15 amino acids. Germline CDR1 reads DFQATT; CDR2 reads SNEGSKA (reference sequence). The V segment lost 1 base and the J segment 7 bases; nucleotides outside the gene matches: 10. CDR3 loop: CSARVRGALRNTQYF. The DNA of the CDR3 is TGCAGTGCTAGAGTGCGGGGGGCCCTCCGAAATACGCAGTATTTT.

This chain links TRBV12-3 or TRBV12-4 with TRBJ1-2, with unresolved D. This CDR3 spans 11 amino acids. The V gene lost 6 bases and the J gene lost 5 bases, with 7 bases spanning the gap. In DNA, the CDR3 is TGTGCCAGCAGCCGTTCTTATGGCTACACCTTC. It translates to CASSRSYGYTF.

This clonotype showed up many times. The chain has TRBV11-2 and TRBJ1-2; the D is unclear. The CDR3 extends over 11 amino acids. V shed 1 base and J shed 8 bases, with 5 bases lying between them. The germline V gene has CDR1 SGHAT and CDR2 FQNNGV. The CDR3 DNA sequence: TGTGCCAGCAGCTTAGTAGCCGGCTACACCTTC. Translation gives CASSLVAGYTF.

Notes on this clonotype: This clone may be a read error of a much larger clone one base away. This chain joins TRBV7-2 and TRBJ1-2; 8 nucleotides line up with TRBD1. Unmatched junction bases numbered 5, after V lost 5 bases and J lost 6 bases. The CDR3 spans 13 residues. The V gene's germline CDR1 is SGHTA and CDR2 FQGNSA. CDR3 protein: CASSTGQADGYTF. The CDR3 region has the DNA TGTGCCAGCAGCACGGGACAGGCGGATGGCTACACCTTC. Full variable domain (remainder filled in from reference TRBV7-2 and TRBJ1-2): GAGVSQSPSNKVTEKGKDVELRCDPISGHTALYWYRQSLGQGLEFLIYFQGNSAPDKSGLPSDRFSAERTGGSVSTLTIQRTQQEDSAVYLCASSTGQADGYTFGSGTRLTVV.

This clonotype was seen many times. The CDR3 here is CASNHLARGTDTQYF. The CDR3 region has the DNA TGTGCCAGCAACCACCTGGCCAGAGGGACAGATACGCAGTATTTT. The V call is TRBV7-2, the J call TRBJ2-3; a weak D match, TRBD2 (5 bases). Per germline, CDR1 SGHTA and CDR2 FQGNSA. The CDR3 consists of 15 residues. V was pared by 7 bases and J by 3 bases, with 17 bases between. The full variable domain, with the rest looked up from reference TRBV7-2 and TRBJ2-3, is GAGVSQSPSNKVTEKGKDVELRCDPISGHTALYWYRQSLGQGLEFLIYFQGNSAPDKSGLPSDRFSAERTGGSVSTLTIQRTQQEDSAVYLCASNHLARGTDTQYFGPGTRLTVL.

The chain has TRBV5-1 and TRBJ1-2; D is undetermined. Trimming pared 4 bases from V and 6 bases from J, leaving 19 bases between. This CDR3 has 15 residues. In germline, CDR1 is SGHRS, CDR2 YFSETQ. CDR3 amino acids: CASSASFLSGHGYTF. The DNA of the CDR3 is TGCGCCAGCAGCGCCTCATTCCTCTCCGGGCATGGCTACACCTTC.

The chain has TRBV2 and TRBJ1-5, with D possibly matching TRBD1 (5 bases). The V and J ends lost 8 bases and 2 bases respectively, with 22 bases between them. CDR1 and CDR2 (germline): SNHLY, FYNNEI. The CDR3 length is 17 residues. The CDR3 sequence is CASGRDATLAGNQPQHF. CDR3 in DNA: TGTGCCAGCGGTCGGGACGCTACTTTAGCGGGCAATCAGCCCCAGCATTTT.

This clonotype was seen ten or more times. The chain combines TRBV25-1 with TRBJ2-3; D unresolved. The CDR3 extends over 12 amino acids. Germline-derived CDR1 and CDR2 are MGHDK and SYGVNS. Trimming stripped 4 bases from V and 7 bases from J, with 9 bases between. CDR3 nucleotide sequence: TGTGCCAGCAGTGGATACAAATATACGCAGTATTTT. This gives the protein CASSGYKYTQYF.

Many counts were recorded for this clonotype. The chain links TRBV7-9 to TRBJ2-5; D gene unclear. The CDR3 is made up of 15 amino acids. Germline V CDR1 and CDR2: SEHNR, FQNEAQ (reference sequence). The V end was cut by 1 base, the J end by 2 bases, with 11 bases between. CDR3 nucleotides: TGTGCCAGCAGCTTAGGCTCACAGCCTCAAGAGACCCAGTACTTC. This translates into CASSLGSQPQETQYF.

This clonotype showed up many times. The chain joins TRBV29-1 to TRBJ2-5; D is perhaps TRBD2 (5 bases). Germline V lookup: CDR1 SQVTM, CDR2 ANQGSEA. Trimming took 4 bases from V and 3 from J, leaving 18 bases between them. This CDR3 region has 15 residues. The CDR3 is CSVAYQRRRKETQYF. The DNA of the CDR3 is TGCAGCGTTGCGTATCAGCGGAGACGGAAAGAGACCCAGTACTTC.

V gene TRBV20-1 combines with J gene TRBJ2-1; TRBD2 matches at 16 bases. Losses at the gene ends were 0 bases for V and 9 bases for J; bases not matched to a gene: 2. This CDR3 is built from 15 residues. The V gene's germline CDR1 is DFQATT and CDR2 SNEGSKA (reference sequence). The CDR3 reads CSAREGLAGGGEQFF. DNA of the CDR3: TGCAGTGCTAGAGAGGGACTAGCGGGAGGGGGTGAGCAGTTCTTC.

Ten or more counts support this clonotype. The chain joins TRBV12-3 or TRBV12-4 to TRBJ2-3; a possible D gene is TRBD1 (7 bases). Trimming left V 6 bases short and J 10 bases short, with 17 bases between. This CDR3 has 13 amino acids. The CDR3 loop is CASSGQVGEAQYF. The CDR3 DNA follows: TGTGCCAGCAGCGGACAGGTGGGGGAGGCGCAGTATTTT.

Ten or more counts support this clonotype. The rearrangement links TRBV20-1 to TRBJ2-3; TRBD2 aligns across 10 bases. V trimming: 6 bases; J trimming: 1 base; junction bases outside the gene matches: 13. This CDR3 contains 17 residues. CDR1 and CDR2 from the germline V gene are DFQATT and SNEGSKA (reference sequence). This CDR3 reads CSAPRASGSAGTDTQYF. The CDR3 DNA follows: TGCAGTGCCCCTCGGGCTAGCGGGAGTGCGGGCACAGATACGCAGTATTTT.

This clonotype was picked up many times. The DNA for the CDR3 is TGTGCCAGCAGTTTCCTTGATTCGAACACTGAAGCTTTCTTT. Translation: CASSFLDSNTEAFF. The V call is TRBV27, the J call TRBJ1-1; D gene uncertain. The CDR3 consists of 14 residues. The germline V and J ends were trimmed by 3 bases and 1 base, with 9 bases remaining between them. Looked up from germline, CDR1 is MNHEY and CDR2 is SMNVEV (reference sequence).

This clonotype was recorded many times. The chain is built from TRBV24-1 and TRBJ2-1, with D maybe TRBD2 (7 bases). The germline gives CDR1 KGHDR, CDR2 SFDVKD. V lost 4 bases and J lost 3, with 18 bases in between. The CDR3 is made up of 17 amino acids. Here the CDR3 DNA reads TGTGCCACCAGTGACCGGACAACAGGGAGGGACTACAATGAGCAGTTCTTC. Its protein product is CATSDRTTGRDYNEQFF.

The V gene is TRBV20-1, the J gene TRBJ2-2, with D unresolved. CDR3 size: 13 residues. CDR1 and CDR2 (germline): DFQATT, SNEGSKA (reference sequence). Trimming removed 5 bases at V and 4 bases at J, with 11 bases between. The CDR3 sequence: CSAPLMVTGELFF. The CDR3 DNA sequence: TGCAGTGCTCCCCTAATGGTCACCGGGGAGCTGTTTTTT.

This clonotype was seen many times. The genes are TRBV27 and TRBJ1-4, with D tentatively TRBD1 (5 bases). The CDR3 extends over 15 amino acids. Per the germline V gene, CDR1 is MNHEY and CDR2 is SMNVEV (reference sequence). Trimming left V 5 bases short and J 4 bases short, with 14 bases between. The CDR3 region is CASSPSGRINEKLFF. Written as DNA, the CDR3 is TGTGCCAGCAGTCCCTCGGGACGTATTAATGAAAAACTGTTTTTT.

This clonotype was detected many times. This chain uses TRBV27 with TRBJ2-5; no firm D call. CDR3 length: 14 residues. The V and J ends lost 3 bases and 4 bases respectively, with 12 bases between them. Looked up from germline, CDR1 is MNHEY and CDR2 is SMNVEV (reference sequence). The CDR3 region is CASSFGPRRETQYF. CDR3 bases: TGTGCCAGCAGTTTTGGGCCGCGGAGAGAGACCCAGTACTTC.

The sample holds many counts of this clonotype. The chain joins TRBV6-2 or TRBV6-3 to TRBJ1-2; D ambiguous. The CDR3 runs 15 residues. V was cut by 2 bases and J by 6 bases, with 16 bases left in between. Germline V CDR1 and CDR2: MNHEY, SVGEGT. This CDR3 is CASSYPNFLGDGYTF. CDR3 sequence (DNA): TGTGCCAGCAGTTACCCGAACTTCTTAGGAGATGGCTACACCTTC.

At least ten counts were recorded for this clonotype. J is TRBJ2-5 and V is TRBV5-1; unclear D gene. Germline CDR1 is SGHRS and CDR2 is YFSETQ. Trimming removed 2 bases at V and 0 bases at J, with 11 bases between. The CDR3 runs to 15 residues. CDR3 nucleotide sequence: TGCGCCAGCAGCTTTAGGCCCCTTTACCAAGAGACCCAGTACTTC. Translated: CASSFRPLYQETQYF.

A note on this clonotype: Given a much more abundant clone one base away, this may be a read error. The chain has TRBV6-5 and TRBJ1-5; D is ambiguous. CDR1 is MNHEY, CDR2 SVGAGI, per germline. CDR3 length equals 14 residues. V shed 2 bases and J shed 6 bases, with 11 bases lying between them. As DNA, the CDR3 is TGTGCCAGCAGTTACGGCCAGGTGGCTCAGCCCCAGCATTTT. Amino acid sequence: CASSYGQVAQPQHF.

V gene TRBV20-1 combines with J gene TRBJ2-1, with 7 bases that match TRBD2. The ends lost 2 bases at V and 4 bases at J; junction bases unmatched: 17. Germline-derived CDR1 and CDR2 are DFQATT and SNEGSKA (reference sequence). The CDR3 contains 18 residues. CDR3 sequence: CSARRLSPPAGEYNEQFF. The CDR3 coding sequence is TGCAGTGCTAGAAGGCTGTCCCCCCCTGCGGGAGAGTACAATGAGCAGTTCTTC.